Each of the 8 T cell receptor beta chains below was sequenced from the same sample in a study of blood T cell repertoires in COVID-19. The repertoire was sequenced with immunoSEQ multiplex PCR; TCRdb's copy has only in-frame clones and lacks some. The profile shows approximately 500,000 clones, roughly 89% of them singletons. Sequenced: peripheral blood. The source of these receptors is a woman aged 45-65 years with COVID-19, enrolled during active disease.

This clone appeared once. As DNA, the CDR3 is TGTGCCAGCAGCCAAGATCGGACTAGCGTCCCCCTAGAGCAGTTCTTC. It is translated as CASSQDRTSVPLEQFF. The chain uses TRBV3-1 (or the pseudogene TRBV3-2) and TRBJ2-1; 9 bases align to TRBD2. With V trimmed by 0 bases and J by 10 bases, 10 bases remained unmatched. CDR1 and CDR2 from the germline V gene are LGHDT and YNNKEL (reference sequence). The CDR3 spans 16 residues.

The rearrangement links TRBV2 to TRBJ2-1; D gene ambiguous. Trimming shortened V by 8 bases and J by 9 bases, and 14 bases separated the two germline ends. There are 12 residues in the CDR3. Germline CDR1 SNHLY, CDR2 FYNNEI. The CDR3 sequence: CASRFLAGEQFF. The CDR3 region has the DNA TGTGCCAGCCGGTTTTTAGCTGGTGAGCAGTTCTTC.

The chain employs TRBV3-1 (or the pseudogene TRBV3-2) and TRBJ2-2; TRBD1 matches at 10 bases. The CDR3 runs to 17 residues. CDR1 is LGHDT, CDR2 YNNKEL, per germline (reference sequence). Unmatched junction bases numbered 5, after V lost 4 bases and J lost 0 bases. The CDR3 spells CASSPDRGKANTGELFF. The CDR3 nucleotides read TGTGCCAGCAGCCCGGACAGGGGGAAAGCGAACACCGGGGAGCTGTTTTTT.

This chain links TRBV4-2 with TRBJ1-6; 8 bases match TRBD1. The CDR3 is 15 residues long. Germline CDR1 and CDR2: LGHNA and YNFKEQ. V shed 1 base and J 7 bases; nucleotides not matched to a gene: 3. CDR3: CASSQGQGANSPLHF. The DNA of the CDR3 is TGTGCCAGCAGCCAAGGGCAGGGGGCGAATTCACCCCTCCACTTT.

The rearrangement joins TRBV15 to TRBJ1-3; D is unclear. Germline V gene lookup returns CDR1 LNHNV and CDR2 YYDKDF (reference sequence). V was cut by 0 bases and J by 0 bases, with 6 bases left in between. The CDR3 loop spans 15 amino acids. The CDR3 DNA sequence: TGTGCCACCAGCAGAGATCGGGGCTCTGGAAACACCATATATTTT. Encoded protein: CATSRDRGSGNTIYF.

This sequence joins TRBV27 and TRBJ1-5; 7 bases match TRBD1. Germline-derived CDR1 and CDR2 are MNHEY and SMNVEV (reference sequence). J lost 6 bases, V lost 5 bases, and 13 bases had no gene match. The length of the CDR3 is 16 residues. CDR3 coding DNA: TGTGCCAGCAGTCCCCGAGGGACAGCCGAGGGTCAGCCCCAGCATTTT. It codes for CASSPRGTAEGQPQHF.

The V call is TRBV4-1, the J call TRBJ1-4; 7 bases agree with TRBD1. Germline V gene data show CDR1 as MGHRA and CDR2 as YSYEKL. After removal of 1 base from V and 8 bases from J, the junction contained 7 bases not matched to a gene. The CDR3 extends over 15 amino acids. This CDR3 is CASSQGRGTAEKLFF. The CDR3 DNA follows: TGCGCCAGCAGCCAAGGTCGCGGGACAGCCGAAAAACTGTTTTTT.

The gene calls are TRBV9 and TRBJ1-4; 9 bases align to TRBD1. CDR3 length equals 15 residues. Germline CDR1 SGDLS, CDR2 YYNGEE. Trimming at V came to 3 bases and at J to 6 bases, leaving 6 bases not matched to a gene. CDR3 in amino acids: CASSGPGTGYEKLFF. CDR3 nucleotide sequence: TGTGCCAGCAGCGGTCCCGGGACAGGGTATGAAAAACTGTTTTTT.